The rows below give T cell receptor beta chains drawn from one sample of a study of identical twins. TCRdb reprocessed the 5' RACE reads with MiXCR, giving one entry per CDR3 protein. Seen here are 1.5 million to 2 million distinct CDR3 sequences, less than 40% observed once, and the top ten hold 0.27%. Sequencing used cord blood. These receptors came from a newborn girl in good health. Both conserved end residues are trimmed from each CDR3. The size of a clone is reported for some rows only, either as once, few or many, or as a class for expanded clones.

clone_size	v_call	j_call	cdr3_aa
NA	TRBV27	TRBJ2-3	ASGLSGGPWY
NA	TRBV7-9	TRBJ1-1	ASSSTGPTNTEAF
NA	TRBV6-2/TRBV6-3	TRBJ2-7	ASTQRPDYEQY
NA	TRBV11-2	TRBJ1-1	ASSLVVGYTGLNTEAF
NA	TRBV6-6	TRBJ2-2	ASGHPTGELF
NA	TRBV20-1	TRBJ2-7	SATGTRDSYEQY
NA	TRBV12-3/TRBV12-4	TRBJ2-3	ASSLGRGEADTQY
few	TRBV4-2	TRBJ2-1	AARDRVPYTANNEQF
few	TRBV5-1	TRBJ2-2	ASSLVLENTGELF
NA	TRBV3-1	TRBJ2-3	ASSQRLAGPTDTQY
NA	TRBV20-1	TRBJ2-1	SAPRTGNNEQF
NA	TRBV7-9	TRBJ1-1	ASSPQQRLNTEAF
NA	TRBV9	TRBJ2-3	ASSSGLLGTDTQY
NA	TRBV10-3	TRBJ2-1	AIKRGAYNGQF
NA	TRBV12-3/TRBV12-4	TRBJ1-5	ASSFKAGSQPQH
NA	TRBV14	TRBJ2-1	ASSPRTNHYNEQF
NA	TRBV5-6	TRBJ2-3	ASSFLAGAYTDTQY
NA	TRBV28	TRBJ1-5	ASMGGGLSNQPQH
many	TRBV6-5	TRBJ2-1	ASSSPGYNEQF
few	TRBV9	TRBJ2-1	ASSADGLSLYNEQF
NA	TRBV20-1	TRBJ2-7	SDRNSGRGVEQY
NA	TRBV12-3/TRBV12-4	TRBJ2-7	ASSFFTGAYEQY
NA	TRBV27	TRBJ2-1	ATREETQF
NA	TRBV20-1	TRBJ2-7	SARAYRDPYEQY
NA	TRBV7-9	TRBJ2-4	ASSITVTIQY
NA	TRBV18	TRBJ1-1	ASSPIGEGAEAF
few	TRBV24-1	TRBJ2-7	ATSVRYSYEQY
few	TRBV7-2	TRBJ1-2	ASSRQAHYGYT
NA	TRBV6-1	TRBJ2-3	ASSEELARDTQY
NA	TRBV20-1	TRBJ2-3	SAPRAGVADTQY
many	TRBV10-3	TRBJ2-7	AIRQDYEQY
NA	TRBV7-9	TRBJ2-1	ASSSRPWQQF
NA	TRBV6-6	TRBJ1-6	ASSPPTGSPNSPLH
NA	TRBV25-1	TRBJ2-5	ASSKRGAQETQY
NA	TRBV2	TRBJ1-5	ASVSGPDQPQH
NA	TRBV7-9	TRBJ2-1	ASSRTSGPNNEQF
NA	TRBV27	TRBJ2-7	ASSLSQGFTSYEQY
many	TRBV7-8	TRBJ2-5	ASSLVVYGGGETQY
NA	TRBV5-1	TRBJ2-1	ASSLQASLYNEQF
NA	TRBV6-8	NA	ACYRDSPSIYNEQY
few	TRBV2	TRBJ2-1	ASSPISVNEQF
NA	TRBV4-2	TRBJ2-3	ASSRKSGAPFTDTQY
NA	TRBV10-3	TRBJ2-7	TISGGSSGSFEQY